This entry lists 32 T cell receptor beta chains sequenced from one sample in a study of STAT5B mutations in CD4+ large granular lymphocyte leukemia. The table came from immunoSEQ multiplex PCR; TCRdb's copy has only in-frame clones and leaves some out. The sample records tens of thousands of clones, 69% being singletons. The sample consisted of CD4+ T cells from blood buffy coats. The receptors derive from a human donor in good health.

The J gene is TRBJ1-2, the V gene TRBV27; D might be TRBD1 (6 bases). V lost 6 bases and J lost 4, with 12 bases in between. Germline V gives CDR1 MNHEY, CDR2 SMNVEV (reference sequence). This CDR3 has 13 amino acids. The CDR3 protein is CASRKGGSYGYTF. The CDR3 DNA reads TGTGCCAGCAGGAAGGGGGGAAGCTATGGCTACACCTTC.

This chain connects TRBV4-2 to TRBJ1-5; D remains unclear. Deletions cut 4 bases from V and 5 bases from J, with 12 bases between. CDR1 LGHNA and CDR2 YNFKEQ come from the germline V gene. The CDR3 runs 14 residues. The CDR3 spells CASSPGSHDQPQHF. CDR3 DNA: TGTGCCAGCAGCCCCGGAAGTCACGATCAGCCCCAGCATTTT.

This sequence joins TRBV7-2 and TRBJ2-7; no clear D gene. The CDR3 length is 14 residues. Trimming removed 5 bases at V and 0 bases at J, with 11 bases between. Per germline, CDR1 SGHTA and CDR2 FQGNSA. CDR3 sequence (DNA): TGTGCCAGCAGCACCAGTCGGATCTCCTACGAGCAGTACTTC. As protein: CASSTSRISYEQYF.

The chain joins TRBV14 to TRBJ1-1; a weak D match, TRBD1 (5 bases). Between the trimmed V and J ends, which lost 2 bases and 0 bases, there was a span of 10 bases. The V gene's germline CDR1 is SGHDN and CDR2 FVKESK. This CDR3 has 15 residues. This CDR3 is CASSQPGRMNTEAFF. The CDR3 DNA reads TGTGCCAGCAGCCAACCGGGACGGATGAACACTGAAGCTTTCTTT.

Here the CDR3 DNA reads TGTGCCAGCAGCTTAGCTCAGGGGGGCTACACCTTC. Translating gives CASSLAQGGYTF. The V and J genes are TRBV7-2 and TRBJ1-2; TRBD1 is a possible D gene (6 bases). CDR3 size: 12 residues. V was trimmed by 0 bases and J by 8 bases, leaving 7 bases between them. Looked up from germline, CDR1 is SGHTA and CDR2 is FQGNSA.

The chain has TRBV9 and TRBJ2-2, with TRBD2 matching over 9 bases. Germline CDR1 reads SGDLS; CDR2 reads YYNGEE. The CDR3 runs 16 residues. J gave up 1 base and V 4 bases, and 5 bases lay outside the gene matches. CDR3 sequence (DNA): TGTGCCAGCAGCATCAGCGGGGGGTTGAACACCGGGGAGCTGTTTTTT. This encodes CASSISGGLNTGELFF.

V is TRBV19 and J is TRBJ2-1; D gene unclear. Trimming removed 8 bases at V and 4 bases at J, with 6 bases between. This CDR3 contains 11 residues. Per germline, CDR1 LNHDA and CDR2 SQIVND (reference sequence). In DNA, the CDR3 is TGTGCCAGTTCAGAGTACAATGAGCAGTTCTTC. Its protein is CASSEYNEQFF. Supplemented by reference TRBV19 and TRBJ2-1, the full variable domain reads DGGITQSPKYLFRKEGQNVTLSCEQNLNHDAMYWYRQDPGQGLRLIYYSQIVNDFQKGDIAEGYSVSREKKESFPLTVTSAQKNPTAFYLCASSEYNEQFFGPGTRLTVL.

The count of this clone is one. The chain recombines TRBV5-1 with TRBJ2-3; D uncertain. The V gene lost 0 bases and the J gene lost 2 bases, with 16 bases spanning the gap. CDR1 SGHRS and CDR2 YFSETQ come from the germline V gene. This CDR3 is 17 amino acids long. The CDR3 here is CASSLGIRLGNTDTQYF. The CDR3 DNA follows: TGCGCCAGCAGCTTGGGGATCCGGTTGGGTAACACAGATACGCAGTATTTT.

This chain joins TRBV27 and TRBJ1-2; 8 bases are shared with TRBD1. The CDR3 is 14 amino acids. Germline V gene sequence: CDR1 MNHEY, CDR2 SMNVEV (reference sequence). Losses at the gene ends were 6 bases for V and 1 base for J; bases not matched to a gene: 4. The DNA of the CDR3 is TGTGCCAGCAGCCTGACAGGGGTTAACTATGGCTACACCTTC. Its translation is CASSLTGVNYGYTF.

The chain recombines TRBV5-4 with TRBJ2-7, with 7 positions matching TRBD1. V lost 2 bases, J lost 12 bases, and 8 bases stayed unmatched. Germline CDR1 and CDR2: SGHNT and YYREEE (reference sequence). This CDR3 is built from 12 residues. The CDR3 reads CASSLETGNLYF. CDR3 in DNA: TGTGCCAGCAGCTTAGAGACAGGGAACTTGTACTTC.

The chain is built from TRBV2 and TRBJ2-5; D possibly matches TRBD1 or TRBD2 (6 bases each). The length of the CDR3 is 11 residues. With 11 bases removed from V and 2 bases from J, the gap between germline ends came to 9 bases. Per the germline V gene, CDR1 is SNHLY and CDR2 is FYNNEI. This CDR3 reads CAGGLQETQYF. As DNA, the CDR3 is TGTGCCGGGGGGCTGCAAGAGACCCAGTACTTC.

V and J are TRBV20-1 and TRBJ2-3; D remains ambiguous. Trimming shortened V by 6 bases and J by 7 bases, and 8 bases separated the two germline ends. Germline V gene lookup returns CDR1 DFQATT and CDR2 SNEGSKA (reference sequence). The CDR3 sequence is 10 residues long. CDR3 region: CSATDHTQYF. As DNA, the CDR3 is TGCAGTGCCACGGATCATACGCAGTATTTT.

V and J are TRBV4-1 and TRBJ1-3; 7 bases line up with TRBD1. Trimming at V came to 2 bases and at J to 3 bases, leaving 1 base not matched to a gene. The CDR3 has 14 residues. Germline values: CDR1 MGHRA, CDR2 YSYEKL. CDR3: CASSQQGVGNTIYF. CDR3 nucleotide sequence: TGCGCCAGCAGCCAACAGGGGGTTGGAAACACCATATATTTT.

The chain is built from TRBV28 and TRBJ2-7; TRBD1 aligns across 9 bases. V dropped 3 bases and J dropped 4; count of bases not matched to a gene: 7. CDR3 size: 15 residues. From germline, CDR1 is MDHEN and CDR2 SYDVKM. CDR3: CASSLVGTGLYEQYF. The CDR3 DNA reads TGTGCCAGCAGTTTGGTCGGGACAGGGCTTTACGAGCAGTACTTC.

V usage is TRBV5-4 and J usage is TRBJ2-2; perhaps TRBD2 as D (6 bases). This CDR3 comprises 15 residues. CDR1 and CDR2 from the germline V gene are SGHNT and YYREEE (reference sequence). The V end was cut by 4 bases, the J end by 5 bases, with 15 bases between. The CDR3 nucleotides read TGTGCCAGCAGCACGGGGGTCGTAGAAACCGGGGAGCTGTTTTTT. It encodes CASSTGVVETGELFF.

This chain uses TRBV7-9 with TRBJ2-5; D unresolved. The CDR3 has 13 amino acids. Germline-derived CDR1 and CDR2 are SEHNR and FQNEAQ (reference sequence). Trimming took off 4 bases at V and 5 bases at J, with 11 bases between the two ends. In DNA form, the CDR3 reads TGTGCCAGCAGCTCCCCGGCGCGGGAGACCCAGTACTTC. Its protein product is CASSSPARETQYF.

The V gene is TRBV6-5, the J gene TRBJ1-3; 7 bases map to TRBD1. The CDR3 has 14 amino acids. Germline CDR1 is MNHEY and CDR2 is SVGAGI. J was trimmed by 1 base and V by 6 bases; bases with no gene match: 3. CDR3 protein: CASRRQGSGNTIYF. Written as DNA, the CDR3 is TGTGCCAGCAGAAGACAGGGTTCTGGAAACACCATATATTTT.

This clone was observed once. V usage is TRBV7-2 and J usage is TRBJ2-3; the match to TRBD2 covers 9 bases. Unmatched junction bases numbered 5, after V lost 5 bases and J lost 2 bases. CDR3 length equals 15 residues. The germline V gene has CDR1 SGHTA and CDR2 FQGNSA. The CDR3 spells CASSETSGYTDTQYF. The CDR3 coding sequence is TGTGCCAGCAGCGAGACTAGCGGATACACAGATACGCAGTATTTT. Supplemented by reference TRBV7-2 and TRBJ2-3, the full variable domain reads GAGVSQSPSNKVTEKGKDVELRCDPISGHTALYWYRQSLGQGLEFLIYFQGNSAPDKSGLPSDRFSAERTGGSVSTLTIQRTQQEDSAVYLCASSETSGYTDTQYFGPGTRLTVL.

The sample holds a few counts of this clone. J is TRBJ2-2 and V is TRBV5-1; D may correspond to TRBD1 or TRBD2 (5 bases each). V was shortened by 0 bases and J by 6 bases, with 9 bases between the two germline ends. The CDR3 has 14 amino acids. The germline V gene encodes CDR1 SGHRS and CDR2 YFSETQ. CDR3 sequence (DNA): TGCGCCAGCAGCTTGGCCAGAGGGGCCGGGGAGCTGTTTTTT. Residues: CASSLARGAGELFF.

Here the CDR3 reads CAISFATGASNYGYTF. CDR3 nucleotide sequence: TGTGCCATCAGTTTCGCGACAGGGGCCTCTAACTATGGCTACACCTTC. V gene TRBV10-3 combines with J gene TRBJ1-2; 8 positions match TRBD1. After removal of 5 bases from V and 0 bases from J, the junction contained 8 bases not matched to a gene. CDR3 length: 16 residues. Germline assignment: CDR1 ENHRY and CDR2 SYGVKD.

This clone was picked up one time. The chain recombines TRBV5-1 with TRBJ2-1, with D perhaps TRBD2 (5 bases). V lost 6 bases to trimming and J lost 0 bases, with 13 bases between them. The V gene's germline CDR1 is SGHRS and CDR2 YFSETQ. The CDR3 has 15 amino acids. The CDR3, as DNA: TGCGCCAGCAACCGAGGAGGCAGCTCCTACAATGAGCAGTTCTTC. This sequence encodes CASNRGGSSYNEQFF. Full variable domain (outside the CDR3, taken from reference TRBV5-1 and TRBJ2-1): KAGVTQTPRYLIKTRGQQVTLSCSPISGHRSVSWYQQTPGQGLQFLFEYFSETQRNKGNFPGRFSGRQFSNSRSEMNVSTLELGDSALYLCASNRGGSSYNEQFFGPGTRLTVL.

The gene calls are TRBV5-4 and TRBJ2-5; 12 positions agree with TRBD1. Germline V gene sequence: CDR1 SGHNT, CDR2 YYREEE (reference sequence). V shed 4 bases and J 4 bases; nucleotides not matched to a gene: 11. The CDR3 runs 17 residues. CDR3 loop: CASSPPSGTGGRETQYF. The CDR3 DNA reads as TGTGCCAGCAGCCCACCCTCCGGGACAGGGGGCCGAGAGACCCAGTACTTC.

This clone has more than one count but fewer than ten. This sequence joins TRBV7-8 and TRBJ1-1; D gene ambiguous. The CDR3 is 13 residues long. Trimming shortened V by 0 bases and J by 3 bases, and 5 bases separated the two germline ends. Germline V gene data show CDR1 as SGHVS and CDR2 as FQNEAQ. For the CDR3, the DNA is TGTGCCAGCAGCTTAGCAGGTTACACTGAAGCTTTCTTT. Translating it yields CASSLAGYTEAFF.

The CDR3 here is CASSRDSYGYTF. CDR3 bases: TGTGCCAGCAGTAGGGACAGTTATGGCTACACCTTC. The gene calls are TRBV2 and TRBJ1-2; 7 bases fit TRBD1. The ends lost 5 bases at V and 5 bases at J; junction bases unmatched: 2. CDR3 length equals 12 residues. Germline values: CDR1 SNHLY, CDR2 FYNNEI.

This clone was seen a few times. The chain uses TRBV19 and TRBJ2-1, with 10 nucleotides matching TRBD1. CDR1 is LNHDA, CDR2 SQIVND, per germline (reference sequence). This CDR3 is 17 amino acids long. J lost 6 bases, V lost 4 bases, and 12 bases had no gene match. In nucleotides, the CDR3 is TGTGCCAGTAGTACCACATCTACGGGACAGGGGAGCAATGAGCAGTTCTTC. It encodes CASSTTSTGQGSNEQFF.

J is TRBJ2-5 and V is TRBV7-6; 7 positions agree with TRBD1. This CDR3 is built from 15 residues. Losses at the gene ends were 1 base for V and 5 bases for J; bases not matched to a gene: 7. Germline CDR1 is SGHVS and CDR2 is FNYEAQ. CDR3 coding DNA: TGTGCCAGCAGCTTAGTTGGGACAGTCGCGGAGACCCAGTACTTC. This translates into CASSLVGTVAETQYF.

This chain connects TRBV7-8 to TRBJ1-2; D unclear. There are 15 residues in the CDR3. The V end lost 4 bases, the J end lost 4 bases, and 16 bases lay between the germline ends. Germline assignment: CDR1 SGHVS and CDR2 FQNEAQ. The CDR3 DNA follows: TGTGCCAGCAGCTCCCTAGGGAGGAGCGGCTATGGCTACACCTTC. It encodes CASSSLGRSGYGYTF.

The rearrangement joins TRBV19 to TRBJ2-3; D possibly corresponds to TRBD1 (6 bases). V was shortened by 6 bases and J by 0 bases, with 19 bases between the two germline ends. CDR1 LNHDA and CDR2 SQIVND come from the germline V gene (reference sequence). This CDR3 comprises 17 residues. CDR3 sequence reads: CASRAGRGFPSTDTQYF. The CDR3 region has the DNA TGTGCCAGTAGGGCGGGCAGGGGTTTTCCCAGCACAGATACGCAGTATTTT.

This clone was counted a few times. The chain is built from TRBV11-3 and TRBJ1-6, with D hard to call. The CDR3 spans 14 residues. Germline CDR1 and CDR2: SGHNT and YENEEA. V lost 5 bases and J 5 bases, leaving 10 bases between the germline ends. DNA of the CDR3: TGTGCCAGCAGCGAAGGACTTAATAATTCACCCCTCCACTTT. Protein: CASSEGLNNSPLHF.

The count of this clone is one. The gene calls are TRBV7-8 and TRBJ2-2; 12 bases align to TRBD2. This CDR3 region has 15 residues. The germline gives CDR1 SGHVS, CDR2 FQNEAQ. The V and J ends lost 3 bases and 8 bases, in that order; junction bases with no gene match: 4. The CDR3 is CASSFASGGVGELFF. CDR3 in DNA: TGTGCCAGCAGCTTCGCTAGCGGGGGGGTAGGGGAGCTGTTTTTT.

This chain uses TRBV5-4 with TRBJ2-1, with TRBD2 matching 8 bases. V lost 5 bases and J lost 8; bases outside the gene matches: 9. CDR1 is SGHNT, CDR2 YYREEE, per germline (reference sequence). This CDR3 spans 14 amino acids. The DNA for the CDR3 is TGTGCCAGCAGGGCCGGGACTAGTGGGTATGAGCAGTTCTTC. It codes for CASRAGTSGYEQFF. Full variable domain (rest looked up from reference TRBV5-4 and TRBJ2-1): ETGVTQSPTHLIKTRGQQVTLRCSSQSGHNTVSWYQQALGQGPQFIFQYYREEENGRGNFPPRFSGLQFPNYSSELNVNALELDDSALYLCASRAGTSGYEQFFGPGTRLTVL.

The rearrangement uses TRBV7-9 and TRBJ1-1; D is undetermined. The CDR3 length is 13 residues. Per germline, CDR1 SEHNR and CDR2 FQNEAQ (reference sequence). Trimming stripped 5 bases from V and 1 base from J, with 8 bases between. The CDR3 nucleotides are TGTGCCAGCAGCGCGCAACCGAACACTGAAGCTTTCTTT. Protein: CASSAQPNTEAFF.